One sample yielded the 19 T cell receptor beta chains listed below, sequenced in a study of T cell responses to AZD1222 COVID-19 vaccine. Method: immunoSEQ multiplex PCR; TCRdb's copy keeps in-frame clones and lacks some. The table has some 130,000 clones, more than 75% seen once; the top ten hold under 25%. Specimen: peripheral blood, collected on day 0 of AZD1222 vaccination. The source of these receptors is an adult in good health.

The J gene is TRBJ1-1, the V gene TRBV7-9; 7 positions agree with TRBD1. Germline V gives CDR1 SEHNR, CDR2 FQNEAQ (reference sequence). The V gene end was trimmed by 7 bases and the J gene end by 1 base; junction bases not matched to a gene: 3. CDR3 length equals 13 residues. The chain's CDR3 is CASKQGGNTEAFF. The CDR3 DNA reads TGTGCCAGCAAGCAGGGGGGGAACACTGAAGCTTTCTTT.

In this sample, this clone turned up a few times. The chain has TRBV7-2 and TRBJ1-3; D not certain. V lost 1 base and J 4 bases, leaving 11 bases between the germline ends. Looked up from germline, CDR1 is SGHTA and CDR2 is FQGNSA. The CDR3 is made up of 15 amino acids. In DNA, the CDR3 is TGTGCCAGCAGCTTAGGGGCCGGGATCGGAAACACCATATATTTT. Its protein is CASSLGAGIGNTIYF.

V is TRBV7-9 and J is TRBJ1-4, with a possible D match to TRBD1 (5 bases). The V end lost 5 bases, the J end lost 6 bases, and 19 bases lay between the germline ends. Germline CDR1 and CDR2: SEHNR and FQNEAQ (reference sequence). The CDR3 length is 16 residues. The CDR3 sequence is CASSPRGQGLYEKLFF. The CDR3, as DNA: TGTGCCAGCAGCCCTAGGGGCCAGGGACTTTATGAAAAACTGTTTTTT.

This chain uses TRBV28 with TRBJ1-4; 8 bases are a match to TRBD1. CDR1 and CDR2 from the germline V gene are MDHEN and SYDVKM. The V gene end was trimmed by 4 bases and the J gene end by 7 bases; junction bases not matched to a gene: 14. This CDR3 is built from 17 residues. CDR3 bases: TGTGCCAGCAGTTCTACTCAGGGGGCGATAATTATTGAAAAACTGTTTTTT. The encoded protein is CASSSTQGAIIIEKLFF.

V usage is TRBV6-5 and J usage is TRBJ2-7; D not certain. Trimming stripped 3 bases from V and 5 bases from J, with 14 bases between. This CDR3 contains 14 residues. Germline V CDR1 and CDR2: MNHEY, SVGAGI. The CDR3 DNA reads as TGTGCCAGCAGTTATCTGGTGGAAGCTAACGAGCAGTACTTC. Amino acids: CASSYLVEANEQYF.

The chain employs TRBV19 and TRBJ2-7; maybe TRBD1 (5 bases). Germline CDR1 LNHDA, CDR2 SQIVND (reference sequence). This CDR3 is built from 14 residues. The V gene lost 1 base and the J gene lost 3 bases, with 10 bases spanning the gap. The DNA of the CDR3 is TGTGCCAGTAGTATAGCAGGGAAGGGCTACGAGCAGTACTTC. It translates to CASSIAGKGYEQYF. Drawing the rest from reference TRBV19 and TRBJ2-7, the complete variable domain is DGGITQSPKYLFRKEGQNVTLSCEQNLNHDAMYWYRQDPGQGLRLIYYSQIVNDFQKGDIAEGYSVSREKKESFPLTVTSAQKNPTAFYLCASSIAGKGYEQYFGPGTRLTVT.

The chain couples TRBV7-3 to TRBJ1-2, with D perhaps TRBD1 (6 bases). This CDR3 is built from 13 residues. The germline V gene encodes CDR1 SGHTA and CDR2 FQGTGA. V lost 5 bases and J lost 3, with 10 bases in between. CDR3 sequence reads: CASSPQGDYGYTF. Written as DNA, the CDR3 is TGTGCCAGCAGCCCACAGGGCGACTATGGCTACACCTTC.

J is TRBJ1-5 and V is TRBV11-2; D uncertain. Trimming left V 5 bases short and J 0 bases short, with 11 bases between. CDR3 length: 15 residues. The germline V gene encodes CDR1 SGHAT and CDR2 FQNNGV. The CDR3 bases are TGTGCCAGCAGCAACAATATAGGTAGCAATCAGCCCCAGCATTTT. It translates to CASSNNIGSNQPQHF.

The chain employs TRBV7-2 and TRBJ2-1; D not certain. Germline CDR1 reads SGHTA; CDR2 reads FQGNSA. Deletions cut 1 base from V and 6 bases from J, with 7 bases between. This CDR3 spans 13 amino acids. CDR3 residues: CASSLGRSNEQFF. In nucleotides, the CDR3 is TGTGCCAGCAGCTTAGGTAGGAGCAATGAGCAGTTCTTC.

V gene TRBV12-2 combines with J gene TRBJ2-7; the D call in the table, TRBD2, was not verified against the DNA. TRBV12-2 is a documented pseudogene. The CDR3 is made up of 18 amino acids. The CDR3 reads CASRRRTSGGPGSYEQYF. The CDR3, as DNA: TGTGCAAGTCGCCGTCGGACTAGCGGGGGGCCGGGCTCCTACGAGCAGTACTTC.

This clone has just one count. The J gene is TRBJ1-6, the V gene TRBV28, with D perhaps TRBD1 (5 bases). V was shortened by 6 bases and J by 8 bases, with 20 bases between the two germline ends. In germline, CDR1 is MDHEN, CDR2 SYDVKM. This CDR3 has 16 amino acids. CDR3: CASRPRGVLKDSPLHF. CDR3 coding DNA: TGTGCCAGCAGACCGAGAGGGGTGTTGAAGGATTCACCCCTCCACTTT. The entire variable domain, with the rest obtained from reference TRBV28 and TRBJ1-6, is as follows: DVKVTQSSRYLVKRTGEKVFLECVQDMDHENMFWYRQDPGLGLRLIYFSYDVKMKEKGDIPEGYSVSREKKERFSLILESASTNQTSMYLCASRPRGVLKDSPLHFGNGTRLTVT.

CDR3 in amino acids: CASSFSGHTMSGYTF. The CDR3 DNA reads as TGTGCCAGCAGCTTCTCGGGACATACAATGTCTGGCTACACCTTC. This chain links TRBV7-2 with TRBJ1-2; D might be TRBD1 (6 bases). The CDR3 runs to 15 residues. The V gene's germline CDR1 is SGHTA and CDR2 FQGNSA. Trimming took off 3 bases at V and 7 bases at J, with 18 bases between the two ends.

This chain connects TRBV7-2 to TRBJ1-2; D is possibly TRBD1 (6 bases). Trimming left V 3 bases short and J 7 bases short, with 12 bases between. Germline assignment: CDR1 SGHTA and CDR2 FQGNSA. The CDR3 length is 13 residues. The CDR3 loop reads CASSFQGRSGYTF. CDR3 sequence (DNA): TGTGCCAGCAGCTTTCAGGGGCGCTCTGGCTACACCTTC. Full variable domain (remainder filled in from reference TRBV7-2 and TRBJ1-2): GAGVSQSPSNKVTEKGKDVELRCDPISGHTALYWYRQSLGQGLEFLIYFQGNSAPDKSGLPSDRFSAERTGGSVSTLTIQRTQQEDSAVYLCASSFQGRSGYTFGSGTRLTVV.

The gene calls are TRBV3-1 (or the pseudogene TRBV3-2) and TRBJ2-7, with D perhaps matching TRBD1 (5 bases). Germline CDR1 and CDR2: LGHDT and YNNKEL (reference sequence). The V end was cut by 8 bases, the J end by 3 bases, with 11 bases between. The CDR3 contains 12 residues. CDR3 sequence (DNA): TGTGCCAGCGTGACAGAAGTCTACGAGCAGTACTTC. Its protein product is CASVTEVYEQYF.

The chain carries TRBV28 and TRBJ2-1; a possible D gene is TRBD2 (6 bases). Germline lookup yields CDR1 MDHEN and CDR2 SYDVKM. The CDR3 is 13 amino acids. V lost 8 bases to trimming and J lost 4 bases, with 12 bases between them. CDR3 bases: TGTGCCAGCGGGCGGGGTATATACAATGAGCAGTTCTTC. This gives the protein CASGRGIYNEQFF.

The chain recombines TRBV7-8 with TRBJ1-2; TRBD1 matches at 9 bases. The CDR3 is made up of 16 amino acids. Germline CDR1 SGHVS, CDR2 FQNEAQ. J was trimmed by 3 bases and V by 1 base; bases with no gene match: 6. The CDR3 sequence is CASSLVPRTGDYGYTF. The CDR3 DNA reads TGTGCCAGCAGCTTAGTCCCGAGGACAGGGGACTATGGCTACACCTTC.

The chain links TRBV5-1 to TRBJ1-1; no reliable D call. The ends were cut back, 0 bases at V and 0 bases at J, with 6 bases in the middle. This CDR3 comprises 14 residues. Germline lookup yields CDR1 SGHRS and CDR2 YFSETQ. CDR3 coding DNA: TGCGCCAGCAGCTTGGTTTCCCTGAACACTGAAGCTTTCTTT. Translated, it gives CASSLVSLNTEAFF.

This clone turned up a few times. The CDR3 bases are TGTGCCACCAGTGGCAGCCCGGGAGAGACCCAGTACTTC. Its protein product is CATSGSPGETQYF. This chain uses TRBV24-1 with TRBJ2-5; no clear D. This CDR3 spans 13 amino acids. Trimming took 5 bases from V and 4 from J, leaving 10 bases between them. Germline CDR1 KGHDR, CDR2 SFDVKD.

The chain recombines TRBV18 with TRBJ2-1, with TRBD2 matching over 7 bases. J lost 2 bases, V lost 1 base, and 5 bases had no gene match. The CDR3 is 16 residues long. Germline V gives CDR1 KGHSH, CDR2 LQKENI. The CDR3 region is CASSPLGGTPYNEQFF. In DNA, the CDR3 is TGTGCCAGCTCACCACTCGGGGGGACCCCCTACAATGAGCAGTTCTTC. The complete variable domain, with remaining parts taken from reference TRBV18 and TRBJ2-1, reads NAGVMQNPRHLVRRRGQEARLRCSPMKGHSHVYWYRQLPEEGLKFMVYLQKENIIDESGMPKERFSAEFPKEGPSILRIQQVVRGDSAAYFCASSPLGGTPYNEQFFGPGTRLTVL.